The entry that follows covers one TCR beta chain sequence. This sample is drawn from a study of blood T cell repertoires in COVID-19. TCRdb's table, derived via immunoSEQ multiplex PCR, lists solely in-frame clones and lacks some. The repertoire has more than 150,000 clones, about 82% of them found once; the top ten carry about 5.5%. The sequence was obtained from a woman aged 30 to 39 with acute or convalescent COVID-19. The sample consisted of peripheral blood.

The CDR3, as DNA: TGCGCCAGCAGCCAAGGATTGGGACAGATGAACACTGAAGCTTTCTTT. Its protein is CASSQGLGQMNTEAFF. V is TRBV4-3 and J is TRBJ1-1, with TRBD1 matching 7 bases. This CDR3 contains 16 residues. V trimming: 1 base; J trimming: 0 bases; junction bases outside the gene matches: 5. The germline V gene has CDR1 LGHNA and CDR2 YSLEER.